A single sample gave rise to the 20 T cell receptor beta chains below, sequenced in a study of cytomegalovirus exposure and HLA in healthy donors. Method: immunoSEQ multiplex PCR; TCRdb's copy keeps in-frame clones and lacks some. The repertoire holds approximately 58,000 clones, with roughly 90% as singletons. Sequenced sample: PBMCs. The receptors here all came from a woman aged 30 to 39 in good health and CMV-seronegative.

This clone was counted only a few times. The rearrangement joins TRBV5-1 to TRBJ2-5; D ambiguous. Between the trimmed V and J ends, which lost 0 bases and 5 bases, there was a span of 11 bases. Germline values: CDR1 SGHRS, CDR2 YFSETQ. This CDR3 has 14 amino acids. CDR3 amino acids: CASSLDDTPETQYF. DNA of the CDR3: TGCGCCAGCAGCTTGGACGACACGCCGGAGACCCAGTACTTC. The complete variable domain, with remaining parts taken from reference TRBV5-1 and TRBJ2-5, reads KAGVTQTPRYLIKTRGQQVTLSCSPISGHRSVSWYQQTPGQGLQFLFEYFSETQRNKGNFPGRFSGRQFSNSRSEMNVSTLELGDSALYLCASSLDDTPETQYFGPGTRLLVL.

This clone was seen just once. The chain couples TRBV10-3 to TRBJ2-1; maybe TRBD1 (5 bases). Germline values: CDR1 ENHRY, CDR2 SYGVKD. V was pared by 2 bases and J by 8 bases, with 13 bases between. This CDR3 contains 14 residues. This CDR3 is CAISEGALGDEQFF. In DNA form, the CDR3 reads TGTGCCATCAGTGAGGGGGCGTTGGGCGATGAGCAGTTCTTC.

J is TRBJ2-7 and V is TRBV19; 7 nucleotides agree with TRBD2. The CDR3 totals 15 residues. Per the germline V gene, CDR1 is LNHDA and CDR2 is SQIVND (reference sequence). J was trimmed by 0 bases and V by 5 bases; bases with no gene match: 7. The CDR3 here is CASSPLAGSSYEQYF. The CDR3 DNA follows: TGTGCCAGTAGTCCCTTAGCGGGTAGCTCCTACGAGCAGTACTTC.

This chain uses TRBV2 with TRBJ1-5; 9 bases match TRBD1. Germline values: CDR1 SNHLY, CDR2 FYNNEI. V was clipped by 6 bases and J by 5 bases; unmatched bases: 20. The CDR3 spans 19 residues. The CDR3 region is CASRETQGAVESKYQPQHF. The CDR3 region has the DNA TGTGCCAGCAGGGAAACACAGGGGGCGGTTGAATCTAAATATCAGCCCCAGCATTTT.

The chain combines TRBV5-1 with TRBJ2-2; D is possibly TRBD1 (5 bases). There are 16 residues in the CDR3. CDR1 and CDR2 (germline): SGHRS, YFSETQ. The V end was cut by 2 bases, the J end by 3 bases, with 14 bases between. The CDR3 loop reads CASSFATARDTGELFF. The CDR3 DNA reads as TGCGCCAGCAGCTTTGCGACCGCCAGGGACACCGGGGAGCTGTTTTTT.

The chain is built from TRBV7-8 and TRBJ2-1; TRBD2 matches 9 bases. CDR1 and CDR2 (germline): SGHVS, FQNEAQ. With 3 bases clipped from V and 7 bases from J, the junction kept 10 bases outside the gene matches. This CDR3 contains 16 residues. CDR3 in amino acids: CASSFSSGVAGNEQFF. For the CDR3, the DNA is TGTGCCAGCAGCTTTTCTAGCGGGGTTGCGGGGAATGAGCAGTTCTTC. Supplemented by reference TRBV7-8 and TRBJ2-1, the full variable domain reads GAGVSQSPRYKVAKRGQDVALRCDPISGHVSLFWYQQALGQGPEFLTYFQNEAQLDKSGLPSDRFFAERPEGSVSTLKIQRTQQEDSAVYLCASSFSSGVAGNEQFFGPGTRLTVL.

About this clone itself: An end of the junction differs from the germline gene, which may be a read error. V is TRBV5-1 and J is TRBJ2-2, with TRBD2 matching over 7 bases. This CDR3 comprises 15 residues. The germline gives CDR1 SGHRS, CDR2 YFSETQ. As DNA, the CDR3 is TGCGCCGGCAGCTTGGGCGGGAGAAGGTCCGGGGAGCTGTTTTTT. Its translation: CAGSLGGRRSGELFF.

The table lists this clone with a count of one. The V gene is TRBV5-1, the J gene TRBJ2-1; tentative D call: TRBD2 (6 bases). V shed 1 base and J shed 5 bases, with 19 bases lying between them. The CDR3 extends over 17 amino acids. Germline CDR1 reads SGHRS; CDR2 reads YFSETQ. CDR3 region: CASSLKSGLDLDNEQFF. Written as DNA, the CDR3 is TGCGCCAGCAGCTTGAAAAGCGGGCTAGATCTCGACAATGAGCAGTTCTTC.

This sequence joins TRBV19 and TRBJ1-5; TRBD1 agrees at 7 bases. With 9 bases clipped from V and 7 bases from J, the junction kept 12 bases outside the gene matches. Germline V CDR1 and CDR2: LNHDA, SQIVND (reference sequence). The CDR3 runs to 14 residues. The CDR3 nucleotides read TGTGCCAGCCAGGGGGGACCTTGGAGCCAGCCCCAGCATTTT. It yields the protein CASQGGPWSQPQHF.

CDR3 nucleotide sequence: TGTGACGGGACTAGCGGGAGAGCAGATACGCAGTATTTT. Its protein is CDGTSGRADTQYF. The chain links TRBV4-2 to TRBJ2-3; 14 nucleotides line up with TRBD2. The CDR3 is 13 residues long. The germline CDR1 and CDR2 sequences are LGHNA and YNFKEQ.

The rearrangement links TRBV6-5 to TRBJ1-2; TRBD1 matches at 8 bases. Per the germline V gene, CDR1 is MNHEY and CDR2 is SVGAGI. The ends lost 5 bases at V and 3 bases at J; junction bases unmatched: 5. CDR3 length: 14 amino acids. The CDR3 protein is CASSRETGDYGYTF. CDR3 bases: TGTGCCAGCAGTCGAGAGACAGGGGACTATGGCTACACCTTC.

J is TRBJ1-1 and V is TRBV30; D uncertain. The germline V gene encodes CDR1 GTSNPN and CDR2 SVGIG (reference sequence). The CDR3 contains 13 residues. Trimming pared 5 bases from V and 0 bases from J, leaving 10 bases between. The CDR3: CAWAFTVNTEAFF. CDR3 nucleotide sequence: TGTGCCTGGGCTTTCACGGTGAACACTGAAGCTTTCTTT.

This chain connects TRBV4-1 to TRBJ2-1; 7 bases align to TRBD2. Germline V CDR1 and CDR2: MGHRA, YSYEKL. The CDR3 contains 17 residues. Germline trimming cut 2 bases from V and 3 bases from J; bases unmatched to any gene: 10. In DNA form, the CDR3 reads TGCGCCAGCAGCCAAAGGAGGCCTAGCGGAAGCTACAATGAGCAGTTCTTC. This codes for CASSQRRPSGSYNEQFF.

This chain uses TRBV30 with TRBJ2-1; 9 bases align to TRBD2. V lost 0 bases to trimming and J lost 7 bases; unmatched junction nucleotides: 7. The V gene's germline CDR1 is GTSNPN and CDR2 SVGIG (reference sequence). The CDR3 has 15 residues. The CDR3 DNA reads TGTGCCTGGAGTGTTGGGACTAGCAATAGTAATGAGCAGTTCTTC. Its translation: CAWSVGTSNSNEQFF.

The chain uses TRBV5-8 and TRBJ2-2; 13 positions agree with TRBD2. The V and J ends lost 5 bases and 1 base, in that order; junction bases with no gene match: 5. Germline CDR1 reads SGHTS; CDR2 reads YDEGEE. CDR3 length: 17 amino acids. The CDR3 spells CASRVRTSGGNTGELFF. The DNA for the CDR3 is TGTGCCAGCAGGGTGAGGACTAGCGGGGGGAACACCGGGGAGCTGTTTTTT.

This clone was recorded only once. This sequence joins TRBV28 and TRBJ1-5, with D maybe TRBD1 (6 bases). The CDR3 loop spans 13 amino acids. In germline, CDR1 is MDHEN, CDR2 SYDVKM. V was cut by 10 bases and J by 10 bases, with 20 bases left in between. The CDR3 DNA reads TGTGCCACCATACAGGGACGCCTGGAACCCCAGCATTTT. Translation: CATIQGRLEPQHF.

About this clone: Different DNA sequences within this sample yield the same CDR3. This chain connects TRBV7-2 to TRBJ2-7; D call uncertain. Trimming removed 5 bases at V and 2 bases at J, with 4 bases between. CDR1 is SGHTA, CDR2 FQGNSA, per germline. The CDR3 spans 11 residues. The CDR3 here is CASSAAYEQYF. As DNA, the CDR3 is TGTGCCAGCAGCGCGGCCTACGAGCAGTACTTC.

The V and J genes are TRBV7-6 and TRBJ2-7; 7 bases match TRBD1. With V trimmed by 5 bases and J by 3 bases, 10 bases remained unmatched. The germline gives CDR1 SGHVS, CDR2 FNYEAQ. The CDR3 is 15 amino acids. CDR3 in amino acids: CASSPETGTNYEQYF. In DNA, the CDR3 is TGTGCCAGCAGCCCTGAGACAGGGACCAACTACGAGCAGTACTTC.

The V gene is TRBV6-6, the J gene TRBJ1-1, with 8 positions matching TRBD1. Losses at the gene ends were 5 bases for V and 1 base for J; bases not matched to a gene: 3. This CDR3 contains 14 residues. CDR1 MNHNY and CDR2 SVGAGI come from the germline V gene (reference sequence). CDR3 coding DNA: TGTGCCAGCAGTCCGGGACAGGCGAACACTGAAGCTTTCTTT. Its translation is CASSPGQANTEAFF.

This chain connects TRBV18 to TRBJ2-2, with D maybe TRBD1 (5 bases). CDR3 length: 13 amino acids. V shed 3 bases and J shed 7 bases, with 9 bases lying between them. The V gene's germline CDR1 is KGHSH and CDR2 LQKENI. The CDR3 loop reads CASSPQGDGELFF. CDR3 coding DNA: TGTGCCAGCTCACCCCAAGGGGACGGGGAGCTGTTTTTT.